This record concerns one TCR beta chain sequence. The antigen remains unidentified. Germline assignment: CDR1 SGHRS and CDR2 YFSETQ. The CDR3 covers 14 residues. V dropped 1 base and J dropped 5 bases, with 12 bases sitting between them. The sample belongs to a study of Ad26.COV2.S vaccination and SARS-CoV-2 variants. The study's findings and limits: Higher spike-specific TCR breadth was found in vaccine recipients than in placebo recipients.

Described treatment: 15 to 20 received Ad26.COV2.S at low or high dose, single or two shots; roughly five received placebo; per-sample allocation not given. Following the first vaccine or placebo injection, samples were taken on day 63. Method: immunoSEQ multiplex PCR; TCRdb's copy keeps in-frame clones and lacks some. The table lists roughly 270,000 clones, around 87% of them singletons. The specimen was peripheral blood, collected in a trial of Ad26.COV2.S vaccine versus placebo. The rearrangement links TRBV5-1 to TRBJ2-5; D is uncertain. This sequence was found in a person aged 18-60 years who received the Ad26.COV2.S COVID-19 vaccine or a placebo. DNA for the CDR3: TGCGCCAGCAGCTTGAGAGCGCGGCTTGAGACCCAGTACTTC. Protein: CASSLRARLETQYF.